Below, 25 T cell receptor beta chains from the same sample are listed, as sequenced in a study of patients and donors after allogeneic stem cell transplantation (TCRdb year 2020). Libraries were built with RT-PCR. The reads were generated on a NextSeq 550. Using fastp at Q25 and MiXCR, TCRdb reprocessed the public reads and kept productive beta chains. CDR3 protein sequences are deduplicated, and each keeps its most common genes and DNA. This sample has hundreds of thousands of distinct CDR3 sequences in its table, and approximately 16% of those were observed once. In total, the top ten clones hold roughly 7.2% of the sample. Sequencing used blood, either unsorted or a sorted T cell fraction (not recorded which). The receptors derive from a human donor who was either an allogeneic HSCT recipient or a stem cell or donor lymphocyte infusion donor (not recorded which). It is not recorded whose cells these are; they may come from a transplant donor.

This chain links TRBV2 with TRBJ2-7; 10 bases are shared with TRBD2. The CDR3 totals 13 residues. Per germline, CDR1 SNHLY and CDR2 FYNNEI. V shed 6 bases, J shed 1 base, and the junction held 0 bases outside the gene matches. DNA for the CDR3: TGTGCCAGCAGAGCGGGAGGGTCCTACGAGCAGTACTTC. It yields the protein CASRAGGSYEQYF.

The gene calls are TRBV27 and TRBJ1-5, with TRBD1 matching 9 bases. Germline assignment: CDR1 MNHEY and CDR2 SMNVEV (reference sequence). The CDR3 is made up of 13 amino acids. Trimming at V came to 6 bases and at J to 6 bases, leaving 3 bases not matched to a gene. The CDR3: CASRGQGGQPQHF. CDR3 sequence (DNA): TGTGCCAGCAGGGGACAGGGTGGTCAGCCCCAGCATTTT.

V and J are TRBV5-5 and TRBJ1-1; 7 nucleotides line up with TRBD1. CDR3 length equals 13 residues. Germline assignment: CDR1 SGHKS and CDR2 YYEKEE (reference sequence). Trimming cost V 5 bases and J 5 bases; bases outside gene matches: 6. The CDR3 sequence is CASRRGGKTEAFF. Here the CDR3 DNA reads TGTGCCAGCAGACGAGGGGGCAAGACTGAAGCTTTCTTT.

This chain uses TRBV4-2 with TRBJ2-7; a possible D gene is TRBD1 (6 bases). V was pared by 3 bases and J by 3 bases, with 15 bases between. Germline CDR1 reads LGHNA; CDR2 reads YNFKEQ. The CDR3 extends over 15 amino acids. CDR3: CASSHVKGEIYEQYF. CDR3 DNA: TGTGCCAGCAGCCATGTTAAGGGGGAGATCTACGAGCAGTACTTC.

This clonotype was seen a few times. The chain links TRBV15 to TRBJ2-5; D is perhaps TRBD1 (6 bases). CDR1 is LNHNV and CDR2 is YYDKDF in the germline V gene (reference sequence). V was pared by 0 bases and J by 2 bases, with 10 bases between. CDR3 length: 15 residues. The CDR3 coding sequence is TGTGCCACCAGCAGAGACCCGGGACAACAAGAGACCCAGTACTTC. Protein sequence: CATSRDPGQQETQYF.

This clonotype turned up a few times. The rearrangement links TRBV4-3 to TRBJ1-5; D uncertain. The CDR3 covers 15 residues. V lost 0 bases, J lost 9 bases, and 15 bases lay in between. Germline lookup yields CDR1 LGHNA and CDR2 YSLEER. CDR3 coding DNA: TGCGCCAGCAGCCAAGATCTTGGTGACCGCTGGCCCCAGCATTTT. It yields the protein CASSQDLGDRWPQHF.

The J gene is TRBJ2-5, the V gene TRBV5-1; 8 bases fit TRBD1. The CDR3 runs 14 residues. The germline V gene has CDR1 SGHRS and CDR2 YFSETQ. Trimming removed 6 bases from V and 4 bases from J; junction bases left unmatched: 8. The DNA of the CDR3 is TGCGCCAGCACCCAGGGGGCGCCGGGAGAGACCCAGTACTTC. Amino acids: CASTQGAPGETQYF.

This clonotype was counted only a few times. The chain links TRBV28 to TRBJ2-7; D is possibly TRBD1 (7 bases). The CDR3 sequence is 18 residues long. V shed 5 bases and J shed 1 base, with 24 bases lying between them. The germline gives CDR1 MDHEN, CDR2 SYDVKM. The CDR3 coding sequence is TGTGCCAGCAGTCCCTACCGGGGAGGACAGGCCATATCCTACGAGCAGTACTTC. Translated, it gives CASSPYRGGQAISYEQYF.

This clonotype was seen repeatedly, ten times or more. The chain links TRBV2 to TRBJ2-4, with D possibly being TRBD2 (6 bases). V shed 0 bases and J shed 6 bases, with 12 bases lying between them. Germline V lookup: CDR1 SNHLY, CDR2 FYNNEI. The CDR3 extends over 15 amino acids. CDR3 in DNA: TGTGCCAGCAGTGAAGCGGGGAGGAGAGGAAACATTCAGTACTTC. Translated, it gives CASSEAGRRGNIQYF.

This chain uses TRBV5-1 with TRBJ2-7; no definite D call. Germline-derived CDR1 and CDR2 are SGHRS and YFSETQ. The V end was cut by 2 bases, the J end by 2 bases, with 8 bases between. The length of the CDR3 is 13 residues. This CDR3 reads CASSFAKPYEQYF. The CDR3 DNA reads TGCGCCAGCAGCTTCGCCAAGCCCTACGAGCAGTACTTC.

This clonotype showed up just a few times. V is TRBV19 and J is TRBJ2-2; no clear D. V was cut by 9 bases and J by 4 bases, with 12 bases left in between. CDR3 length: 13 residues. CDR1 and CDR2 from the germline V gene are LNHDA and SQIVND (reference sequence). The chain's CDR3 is CASLPWGTGELFF. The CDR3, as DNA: TGTGCCAGCTTACCCTGGGGCACCGGGGAGCTGTTTTTT.

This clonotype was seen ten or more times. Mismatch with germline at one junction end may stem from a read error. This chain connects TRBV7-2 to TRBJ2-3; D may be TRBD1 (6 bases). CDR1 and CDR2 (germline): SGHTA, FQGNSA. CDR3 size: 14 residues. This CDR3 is CASSLSGGTDTQYF. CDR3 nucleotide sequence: TGCGCCAGCAGCTTGTCAGGGGGCACAGATACGCAGTATTTT.

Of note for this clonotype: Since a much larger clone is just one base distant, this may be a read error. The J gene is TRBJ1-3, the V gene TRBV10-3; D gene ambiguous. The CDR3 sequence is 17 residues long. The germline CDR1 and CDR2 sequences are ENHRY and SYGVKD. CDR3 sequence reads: CAISESRFRHSENTIYF. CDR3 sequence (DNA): TGTGCCATCAGTGAGTCGAGGTTCAGGCACTCTGAAAACACCATATATTTT.

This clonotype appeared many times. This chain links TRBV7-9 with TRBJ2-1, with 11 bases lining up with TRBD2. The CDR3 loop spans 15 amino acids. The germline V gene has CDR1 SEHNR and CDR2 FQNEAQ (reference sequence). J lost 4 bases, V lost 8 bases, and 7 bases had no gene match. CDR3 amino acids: CASVSGRAEYNEQFF. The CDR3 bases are TGTGCCAGCGTTAGCGGGAGGGCAGAATACAATGAGCAGTTCTTC.

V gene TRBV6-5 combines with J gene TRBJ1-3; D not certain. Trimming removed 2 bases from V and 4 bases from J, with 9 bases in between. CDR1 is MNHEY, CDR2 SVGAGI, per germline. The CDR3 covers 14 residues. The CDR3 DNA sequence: TGTGCCAGCAGTTACGGGGTGGAAGGAAACACCATATATTTT. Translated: CASSYGVEGNTIYF.

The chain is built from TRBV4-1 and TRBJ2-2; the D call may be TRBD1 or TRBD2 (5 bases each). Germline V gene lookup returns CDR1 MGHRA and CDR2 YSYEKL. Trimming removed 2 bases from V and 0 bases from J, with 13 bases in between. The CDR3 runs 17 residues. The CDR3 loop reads CASSQRPGRTNTGELFF. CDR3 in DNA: TGCGCCAGCAGCCAACGACCGGGACGGACGAACACCGGGGAGCTGTTTTTT.

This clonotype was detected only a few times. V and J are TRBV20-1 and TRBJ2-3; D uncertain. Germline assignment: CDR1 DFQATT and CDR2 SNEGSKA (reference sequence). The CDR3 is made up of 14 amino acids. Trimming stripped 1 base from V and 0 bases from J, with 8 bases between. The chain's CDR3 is CSARVTTSTDTQYF. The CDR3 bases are TGCAGTGCTAGAGTTACCACTAGCACAGATACGCAGTATTTT.

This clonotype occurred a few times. The CDR3, as DNA: TGTGCCAGCAGCTTAGTCCCTGAAAAACTGTTTTTT. This translates into CASSLVPEKLFF. The chain joins TRBV7-9 to TRBJ1-4; D not resolved. This CDR3 has 12 residues. Trimming left V 1 base short and J 7 bases short, with 4 bases between. Per germline, CDR1 SEHNR and CDR2 FQNEAQ (reference sequence).

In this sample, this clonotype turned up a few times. The CDR3: CASRTRGGNQPQHF. DNA for the CDR3: TGTGCCAGCAGGACCAGGGGTGGCAATCAGCCCCAGCATTTT. V usage is TRBV6-1 and J usage is TRBJ1-5; possibly TRBD1 for D (6 bases). The V and J ends lost 6 bases and 2 bases respectively, with 11 bases between them. The CDR3 runs to 14 residues. Germline CDR1 and CDR2: MNHNS and SASEGT.

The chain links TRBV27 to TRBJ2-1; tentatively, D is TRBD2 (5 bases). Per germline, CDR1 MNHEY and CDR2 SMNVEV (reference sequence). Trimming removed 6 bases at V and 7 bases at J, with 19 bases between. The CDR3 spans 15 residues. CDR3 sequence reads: CASSLRLGGPNEQFF. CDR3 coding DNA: TGTGCCAGCAGCTTGAGGCTGGGCGGGCCTAATGAGCAGTTCTTC.

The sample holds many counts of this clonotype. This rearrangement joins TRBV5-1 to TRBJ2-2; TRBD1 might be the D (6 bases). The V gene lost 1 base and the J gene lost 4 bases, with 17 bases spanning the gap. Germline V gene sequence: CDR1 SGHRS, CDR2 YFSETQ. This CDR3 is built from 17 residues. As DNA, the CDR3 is TGCGCCAGCAGCTTGAGGCGTTATGACAGGCCCACCGGGGAGCTGTTTTTT. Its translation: CASSLRRYDRPTGELFF.

The CDR3 is CAWSGGGNQPQHF. CDR3 DNA: TGTGCCTGGTCCGGCGGGGGCAATCAGCCCCAGCATTTT. V usage is TRBV30 and J usage is TRBJ1-5; D not resolved. This CDR3 is 13 amino acids long. Trimming shortened V by 5 bases and J by 2 bases, and 10 bases separated the two germline ends. Germline V CDR1 and CDR2: GTSNPN, SVGIG (reference sequence).

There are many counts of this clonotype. The CDR3 here is CASSQDGWWPKNIQYF. CDR3 DNA sequence: TGCGCCAGCAGCCAAGACGGGTGGTGGCCCAAAAACATTCAGTACTTC. The chain links TRBV4-3 to TRBJ2-4; D is ambiguous. V dropped 0 bases and J dropped 2 bases, with 11 bases sitting between them. This CDR3 is built from 16 residues. CDR1 and CDR2 from the germline V gene are LGHNA and YSLEER.

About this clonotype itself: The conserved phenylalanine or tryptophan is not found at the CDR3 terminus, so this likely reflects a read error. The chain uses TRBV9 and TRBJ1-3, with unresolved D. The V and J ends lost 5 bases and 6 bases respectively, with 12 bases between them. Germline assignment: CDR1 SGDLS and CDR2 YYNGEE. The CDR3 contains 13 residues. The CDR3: CASSTGRVNTIYS. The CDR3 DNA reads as TGTGCCAGCAGTACGGGGAGGGTAAACACCATATATTCT.

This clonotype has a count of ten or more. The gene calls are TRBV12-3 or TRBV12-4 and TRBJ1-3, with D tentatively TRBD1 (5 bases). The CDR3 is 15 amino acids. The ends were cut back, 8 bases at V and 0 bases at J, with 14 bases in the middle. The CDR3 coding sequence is TGTGCCAGCCTAAGGGACCCTCACTCTGGAAACACCATATATTTT. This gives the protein CASLRDPHSGNTIYF.